The 22 T cell receptor beta chains presented below share a single source sample, sequenced in a study of human T cells and chemical hapten exposure. One entry per CDR3 protein, called by TCRdb with MiXCR from the RACE reads. The sample shows around 57,000 distinct CDR3 sequences, 9.5% to 12% of them seen only once. Time point meaning: patch test 1, 2 weeks after DPC sensitization. Indicated treatment: therapeutic diphenylcyclopropenone sensitization with weekly scalp DPC. Total RNA was isolated from unfractionated whole blood. The specimen comprised whole blood, sampled in connection with sensitization to the hapten diphenylcyclopropenone (DPC). These receptors were taken from a woman aged 40 to 55 with alopecia areata. Some clones in this sample may be carry-over from other donors' samples.

The rearrangement links TRBV5-4 to TRBJ2-1; TRBD2 agrees at 8 bases. Trimming removed 0 bases from V and 3 bases from J; junction bases left unmatched: 5. The CDR3 is made up of 16 amino acids. Germline V gene data show CDR1 as SGHNT and CDR2 as YYREEE (reference sequence). The chain's CDR3 is CASSLAGGAVYNEQFF. The CDR3 DNA sequence: TGTGCCAGCAGCTTGGCCGGGGGGGCCGTCTACAATGAGCAGTTCTTC.

To note about this clonotype: The junction and the germline gene differ at one end; a read error may be behind it. This chain joins TRBV28 and TRBJ1-2; D uncertain. The germline CDR1 and CDR2 sequences are MDHEN and SYDVKM. This CDR3 region has 13 residues. The chain's CDR3 is CVSSSTVSYGYTF. CDR3 DNA: TGTGTCAGCAGTTCAACAGTGAGCTATGGCTACACCTTC.

This clonotype was detected a few times. The chain carries TRBV10-1 and TRBJ1-1; TRBD1 might be the D (5 bases). Germline V gives CDR1 WNHNN, CDR2 SYGVQD (reference sequence). Trimming shortened V by 0 bases and J by 6 bases, and 8 bases separated the two germline ends. The CDR3 runs 13 residues. CDR3 sequence reads: CASSESGLSEAFF. DNA for the CDR3: TGCGCCAGCAGTGAGTCGGGGCTGTCTGAAGCTTTCTTT.

This clonotype was counted ten times or more. The chain combines TRBV21-1 with TRBJ2-3; TRBD2, as called in the table, went unchecked against the DNA. TRBV21-1 is a pseudogene locus. CDR3 length: 15 amino acids. CDR3 sequence reads: CASSTSSGVDYTQYF. CDR3 sequence (DNA): TGTGCCAGCAGCACAAGTAGCGGGGTTGATTATACGCAGTATTTT.

The chain is built from TRBV29-1 and TRBJ1-1; D might be TRBD1 (6 bases). The CDR3 has 13 amino acids. Germline CDR1 is SQVTM and CDR2 is ANQGSEA. Deletions cut 1 base from V and 3 bases from J, with 9 bases between. The CDR3: CSVEGQEYTEAFF. CDR3 DNA sequence: TGCAGCGTTGAAGGACAGGAATACACTGAAGCTTTCTTT.

The chain uses TRBV11-2 and TRBJ2-1; 9 positions agree with TRBD2. The CDR3 has 14 residues. Germline assignment: CDR1 SGHAT and CDR2 FQNNGV. The ends lost 5 bases at V and 6 bases at J; junction bases unmatched: 5. CDR3 loop: CASSLAGRTNEQFF. CDR3 sequence (DNA): TGTGCCAGCAGCCTAGCGGGGAGGACCAATGAGCAGTTCTTC.

The chain uses TRBV27 and TRBJ2-2; 7 nucleotides agree with TRBD1. The germline V gene encodes CDR1 MNHEY and CDR2 SMNVEV (reference sequence). The CDR3 totals 15 residues. V shed 2 bases, J shed 2 bases, and the junction held 2 bases outside the gene matches. The CDR3 loop is CASSLDRVNTGELFF. The DNA of the CDR3 is TGTGCCAGCAGTTTAGACAGGGTAAACACCGGGGAGCTGTTTTTT.

This clonotype was seen a few times. The rearrangement uses TRBV19 and TRBJ1-5; D might be TRBD1 (5 bases). V was shortened by 0 bases and J by 5 bases, with 8 bases between the two germline ends. CDR1 LNHDA and CDR2 SQIVND come from the germline V gene (reference sequence). This CDR3 has 14 residues. CDR3 residues: CASSIEGRDQPQHF. The CDR3 DNA reads as TGTGCCAGTAGTATAGAGGGCAGGGATCAGCCCCAGCATTTT.

The V call is TRBV29-1, the J call TRBJ2-7; 8 nucleotides line up with TRBD1. The CDR3 runs 13 residues. Germline lookup yields CDR1 SQVTM and CDR2 ANQGSEA. The junction had 7 bases not matched to a gene; V was cut back by 3 bases and J by 6 bases. The DNA of the CDR3 is TGCAGCGTTGAGATGGACAGGGCTATCGAGCAGTACTTC. This encodes CSVEMDRAIEQYF.

This clonotype was found many times. The chain links TRBV19 to TRBJ1-5, with TRBD1 matching 9 bases. The CDR3 is 14 residues long. Trimming took 7 bases from V and 5 from J; bases not matched to a gene: 6. CDR1 LNHDA and CDR2 SQIVND come from the germline V gene (reference sequence). The CDR3 sequence: CASKAGTGHQPQHF. CDR3 sequence (DNA): TGTGCCAGTAAGGCCGGGACAGGGCATCAGCCCCAGCATTTT. The complete variable domain, with remaining parts taken from reference TRBV19 and TRBJ1-5, reads DGGITQSPKYLFRKEGQNVTLSCEQNLNHDAMYWYRQDPGQGLRLIYYSQIVNDFQKGDIAEGYSVSREKKESFPLTVTSAQKNPTAFYLCASKAGTGHQPQHFGDGTRLSIL.

The chain has TRBV10-3 and TRBJ2-7, with D perhaps given as TRBD1 or TRBD2 (6 bases each). CDR3 length equals 14 residues. Per germline, CDR1 ENHRY and CDR2 SYGVKD. Trimming cost V 0 bases and J 4 bases, with 10 bases left between them. CDR3 in DNA: TGTGCCATCAGTGAGTCGACAGGAGGGTACGAGCAGTACTTC. This translates into CAISESTGGYEQYF.

This clonotype was seen more than once but under ten times. This rearrangement joins TRBV19 to TRBJ2-5, with TRBD2 matching 9 bases. V was pared by 5 bases and J by 4 bases, with 2 bases of the junction left unmatched. Per germline, CDR1 LNHDA and CDR2 SQIVND (reference sequence). The CDR3 loop spans 13 amino acids. In DNA, the CDR3 is TGTGCCAGTAGTGATAGCGGGAGAGAGACCCAGTACTTC. It is translated as CASSDSGRETQYF.

This clonotype appeared many times. The chain links TRBV6-5 to TRBJ1-2; 7 bases are shared with TRBD1. Germline V gene data show CDR1 as MNHEY and CDR2 as SVGAGI. V was pared by 6 bases and J by 2 bases, with 3 bases of the junction left unmatched. The CDR3 contains 13 residues. CDR3 sequence (DNA): TGTGCCAGCAGCCTACAGGGGAACTATGGCTACACCTTC. Amino acid sequence: CASSLQGNYGYTF.

This clonotype has only a few counts. One end of the junction is discordant with germline, which a read error may explain. The chain couples TRBV28 to TRBJ1-1; D is unclear. CDR3 length: 10 residues. From germline, CDR1 is MDHEN and CDR2 SYDVKM. The CDR3 protein is CASSSETRTF. CDR3 nucleotides: TGTGCCAGCAGCTCAGAGACACGAACGTTT.

This clonotype was detected only a few times. This chain connects TRBV30 to TRBJ1-6; D uncertain. V lost 1 base to trimming and J lost 3 bases, with 13 bases between them. CDR1 is GTSNPN and CDR2 is SVGIG in the germline V gene (reference sequence). The CDR3 has 16 residues. CDR3 DNA sequence: TGTGCCTGGAGTGGTCGTGGTCGGGACTATAATTCACCCCTCCACTTT. Protein sequence: CAWSGRGRDYNSPLHF.

This clonotype has at least ten counts. V is TRBV2 and J is TRBJ2-3; tentative D call: TRBD2 (5 bases). V was pared by 8 bases and J by 2 bases, with 14 bases between. Germline assignment: CDR1 SNHLY and CDR2 FYNNEI. CDR3 length: 14 amino acids. The CDR3 spells CASARSGTTDTQYF. The CDR3 nucleotides read TGTGCCAGCGCAAGGAGCGGAACCACAGATACGCAGTATTTT.

In this sample, this clonotype turned up many times. This chain connects TRBV29-1 to TRBJ2-2; possible D gene TRBD2, 5 bases. In germline, CDR1 is SQVTM, CDR2 ANQGSEA. Trimming shortened V by 4 bases and J by 0 bases, and 9 bases separated the two germline ends. The CDR3 runs to 14 residues. CDR3 sequence reads: CSVGRRTNTGELFF. The DNA for the CDR3 is TGCAGCGTTGGGAGGCGGACGAACACCGGGGAGCTGTTTTTT.

The gene calls are TRBV18 and TRBJ1-4; a weak D match, TRBD1 (5 bases). The germline CDR1 and CDR2 sequences are KGHSH and LQKENI. The CDR3 runs to 15 residues. Trimming left V 3 bases short and J 7 bases short, with 15 bases between. This CDR3 is CASSPRRDYFEKLFF. The CDR3 nucleotides are TGTGCCAGCTCACCGAGACGGGACTATTTTGAAAAACTGTTTTTT. The full variable domain, with the rest looked up from reference TRBV18 and TRBJ1-4, is NAGVMQNPRHLVRRRGQEARLRCSPMKGHSHVYWYRQLPEEGLKFMVYLQKENIIDESGMPKERFSAEFPKEGPSILRIQQVVRGDSAAYFCASSPRRDYFEKLFFGSGTQLSVL.

There are many counts of this clonotype. The rearrangement joins TRBV20-1 to TRBJ2-7; perhaps TRBD1 as D (6 bases). V gave up 4 bases and J gave up 7 bases, with 14 bases separating them. The germline V gene encodes CDR1 DFQATT and CDR2 SNEGSKA (reference sequence). This CDR3 is built from 12 residues. In DNA, the CDR3 is TGCAGTGCTATACAGGGTTTCGCGGAGCAGTACTTC. Residues: CSAIQGFAEQYF.

A few counts support this clonotype. J is TRBJ1-5 and V is TRBV5-5, with 9 bases that match TRBD1. Germline values: CDR1 SGHKS, CDR2 YYEKEE (reference sequence). V gave up 4 bases and J gave up 4 bases; unmatched junction bases: 12. This CDR3 is 17 amino acids long. CDR3 protein: CASSRTDPGQGNQPQHF. The CDR3 nucleotides read TGTGCCAGCAGCCGGACGGACCCGGGACAGGGAAATCAGCCCCAGCATTTT.

There are a few counts of this clonotype. The DNA for the CDR3 is TGTGCCAGCAGTTTATGGGGCACAGATACGCAGTATTTT. As protein: CASSLWGTDTQYF. The chain combines TRBV27 with TRBJ2-3; D gene uncertain. Trimming removed 1 base from V and 1 base from J, with 3 bases in between. Germline values: CDR1 MNHEY, CDR2 SMNVEV (reference sequence). The CDR3 has 13 amino acids.

This clonotype was counted between two and nine times. The chain links TRBV3-1 to TRBJ2-4, with 8 bases lining up with TRBD2. Germline V gene data show CDR1 as LGHDT and CDR2 as YNNKEL (reference sequence). The V and J ends lost 1 base and 0 bases, in that order; junction bases with no gene match: 11. CDR3 length: 19 amino acids. CDR3 residues: CASSQGASGGGLAKNIQYF. The CDR3 nucleotides are TGTGCCAGCAGCCAAGGGGCCAGTGGCGGGGGGTTAGCCAAAAACATTCAGTACTTC.